This TCR beta chain was documented in a study of regulatory T cells in long-lasting Graves disease. Study findings and constraints: The work looked only at peripheral blood and did not look at thyroid tissue.

The sample's time point: newly diagnosed GD, antithyroid drugs for less than 3 months. PBMC-extracted RNA yielded the TCR library. As concerns this clonotype: Its antigen is currently unknown.

The authors built TCR beta libraries using iRepertoire HTBI primers and Arm-PCR of CDR3 regions. A single record per CDR3 protein comes from TCRdb applying MiXCR to the multiplex PCR reads. The sample has 350,000 to 450,000 distinct CDR3 sequences, 10% to 15% seen once. Trimming left V 3 bases short and J 0 bases short, with 17 bases between. The CDR3 totals 18 residues. Looked up from germline, CDR1 is SEHNR and CDR2 is FQNEAQ (reference sequence). In addition, the sample was reused for a study of T cells in Graves' hyperthyroidism and ophthalmopathy. That paper notes: Uncontrolled infection, other autoimmune disease, pregnancy or lactation disqualified patients from enrolment. The diagnoses drew upon clinical symptoms, serum thyroxine and TRAb, thyroid ultrasound and orbital computed tomography. The majority of expanded thyroid clonotypes above 0.001 also appeared in blood.

The material was peripheral blood mononuclear cells (PBMCs), obtained at new diagnosis, from a patient treated with antithyroid drugs. The chain recombines TRBV7-9 with TRBJ1-4; D is ambiguous. This TCR was recovered from a young woman with Graves disease. Here the CDR3 reads CASSFTVQRITTNEKLFF. Here the CDR3 DNA reads TGTGCCAGCAGCTTCACAGTACAGCGAATCACAACTAATGAAAAACTGTTTTTT.